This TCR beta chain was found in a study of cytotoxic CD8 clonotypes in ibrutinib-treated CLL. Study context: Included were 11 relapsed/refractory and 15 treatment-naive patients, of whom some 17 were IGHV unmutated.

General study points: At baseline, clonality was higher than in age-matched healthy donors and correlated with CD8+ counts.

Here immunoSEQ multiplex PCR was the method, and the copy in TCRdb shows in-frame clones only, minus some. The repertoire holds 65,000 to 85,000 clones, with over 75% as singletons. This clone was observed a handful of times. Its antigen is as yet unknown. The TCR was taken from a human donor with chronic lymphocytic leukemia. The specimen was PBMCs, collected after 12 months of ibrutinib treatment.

In DNA, the CDR3 is TGCGCCAGCAGCTTGGCCCCTAGCGGAGGGCCCTCCTACGAGCAGTACTTC. Residues: CASSLAPSGGPSYEQYF. V and J are TRBV5-1 and TRBJ2-7; 7 bases line up with TRBD2. The CDR3 has 17 residues. The trim removed 0 bases at V and 0 bases at J, leaving 9 bases unmatched. Germline CDR1 SGHRS, CDR2 YFSETQ. The whole variable domain, filled in from reference TRBV5-1 and TRBJ2-7, reads KAGVTQTPRYLIKTRGQQVTLSCSPISGHRSVSWYQQTPGQGLQFLFEYFSETQRNKGNFPGRFSGRQFSNSRSEMNVSTLELGDSALYLCASSLAPSGGPSYEQYFGPGTRLTVT.